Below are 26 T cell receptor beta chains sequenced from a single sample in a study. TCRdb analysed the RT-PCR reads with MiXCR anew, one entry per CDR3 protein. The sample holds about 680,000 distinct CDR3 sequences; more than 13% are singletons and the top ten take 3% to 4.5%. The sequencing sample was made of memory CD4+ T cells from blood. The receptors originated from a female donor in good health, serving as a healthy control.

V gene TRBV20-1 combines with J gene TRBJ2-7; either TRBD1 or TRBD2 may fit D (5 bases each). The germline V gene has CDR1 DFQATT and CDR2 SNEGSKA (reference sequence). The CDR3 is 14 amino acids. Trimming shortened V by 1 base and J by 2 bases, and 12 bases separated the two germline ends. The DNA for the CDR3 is TGCAGTGCTAGAGGGGGACCGAACACCTACGAGCAGTACTTC. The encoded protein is CSARGGPNTYEQYF.

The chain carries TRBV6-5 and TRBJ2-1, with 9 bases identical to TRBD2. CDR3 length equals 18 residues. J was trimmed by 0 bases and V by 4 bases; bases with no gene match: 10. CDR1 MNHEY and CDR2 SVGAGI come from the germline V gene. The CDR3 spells CASSSSLVAGVSYNEQFF. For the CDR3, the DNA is TGTGCCAGCAGTTCCTCACTTGTAGCGGGAGTCTCCTACAATGAGCAGTTCTTC.

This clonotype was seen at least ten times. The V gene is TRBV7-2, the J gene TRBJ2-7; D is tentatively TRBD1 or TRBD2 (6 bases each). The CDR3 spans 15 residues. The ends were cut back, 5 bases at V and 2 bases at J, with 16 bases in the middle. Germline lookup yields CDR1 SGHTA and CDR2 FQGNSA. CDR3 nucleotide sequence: TGTGCCAGCAGCCCTCGGCCAGGGGAGGCCTACGAGCAGTACTTC. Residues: CASSPRPGEAYEQYF.

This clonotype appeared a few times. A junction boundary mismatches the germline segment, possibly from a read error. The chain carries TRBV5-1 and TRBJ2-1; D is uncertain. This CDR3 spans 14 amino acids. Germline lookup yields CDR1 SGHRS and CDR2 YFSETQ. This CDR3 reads CASSLATTRNEQHF. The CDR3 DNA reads TGCGCCAGCAGCTTGGCCACAACCCGCAATGAGCAGCACTTC. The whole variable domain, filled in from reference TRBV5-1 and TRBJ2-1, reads KAGVTQTPRYLIKTRGQQVTLSCSPISGHRSVSWYQQTPGQGLQFLFEYFSETQRNKGNFPGRFSGRQFSNSRSEMNVSTLELGDSALYLCASSLATTRNEQHFGPGTRLTVL.

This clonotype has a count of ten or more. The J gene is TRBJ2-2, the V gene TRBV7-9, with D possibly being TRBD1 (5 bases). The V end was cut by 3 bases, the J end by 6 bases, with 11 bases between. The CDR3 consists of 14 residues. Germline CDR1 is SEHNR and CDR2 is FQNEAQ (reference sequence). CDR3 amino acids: CASSFSRAAGELFF. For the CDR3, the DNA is TGTGCCAGCAGCTTCAGCAGGGCCGCCGGGGAGCTGTTTTTT.

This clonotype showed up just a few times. CDR3 loop: CASSLIASGSYNEQFF. DNA for the CDR3: TGTGCCAGCAGCTTAATTGCGAGCGGCTCCTACAATGAGCAGTTCTTC. The J gene is TRBJ2-1, the V gene TRBV7-3, with a weak D call TRBD2 (5 bases). Trimming shortened V by 1 base and J by 0 bases, and 10 bases separated the two germline ends. CDR3 size: 16 residues. The germline V gene has CDR1 SGHTA and CDR2 FQGTGA. Full variable domain (outside the CDR3, taken from reference TRBV7-3 and TRBJ2-1): GAGVSQTPSNKVTEKGKYVELRCDPISGHTALYWYRQSLGQGPEFLIYFQGTGAADDSGLPNDRFFAVRPEGSVSTLKIQRTERGDSAVYLCASSLIASGSYNEQFFGPGTRLTVL.

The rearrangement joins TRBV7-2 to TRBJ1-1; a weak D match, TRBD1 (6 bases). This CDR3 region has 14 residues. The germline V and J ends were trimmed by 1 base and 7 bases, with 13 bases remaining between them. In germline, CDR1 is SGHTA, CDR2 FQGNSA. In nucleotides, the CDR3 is TGTGCCAGCAGCTTAGGAGGGACAAGACTTGAAGCTTTCTTT. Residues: CASSLGGTRLEAFF.

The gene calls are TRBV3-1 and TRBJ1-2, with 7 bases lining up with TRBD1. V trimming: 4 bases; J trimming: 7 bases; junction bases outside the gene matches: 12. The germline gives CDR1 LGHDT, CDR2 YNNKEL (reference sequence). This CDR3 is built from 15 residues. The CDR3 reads CASSPGTDGNGGYTF. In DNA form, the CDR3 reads TGTGCCAGCAGCCCTGGGACAGATGGTAATGGTGGCTACACCTTC. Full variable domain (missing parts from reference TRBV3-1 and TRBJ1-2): DTAVSQTPKYLVTQMGNDKSIKCEQNLGHDTMYWYKQDSKKFLKIMFSYNNKELIINETVPNRFSPKSPDKAHLNLHINSLELGDSAVYFCASSPGTDGNGGYTFGSGTRLTVV.

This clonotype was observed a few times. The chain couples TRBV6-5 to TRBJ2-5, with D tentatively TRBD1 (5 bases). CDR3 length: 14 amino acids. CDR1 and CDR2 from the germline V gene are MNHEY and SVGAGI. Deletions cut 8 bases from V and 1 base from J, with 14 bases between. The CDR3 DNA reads TGTGCCAGCGGGGCTACTCCGGGCCAAGAGACCCAGTACTTC. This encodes CASGATPGQETQYF.

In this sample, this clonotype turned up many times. The CDR3 loop reads CASSRGTEGYTF. The CDR3, as DNA: TGTGCCAGCAGTCGCGGGACAGAGGGCTACACCTTC. The gene calls are TRBV6-2 or TRBV6-3 and TRBJ1-2, with 7 positions matching TRBD1. Per the germline V gene, CDR1 is MNHEY and CDR2 is SVGEGT. V trimming: 5 bases; J trimming: 8 bases; junction bases outside the gene matches: 5. The CDR3 is 12 residues long.

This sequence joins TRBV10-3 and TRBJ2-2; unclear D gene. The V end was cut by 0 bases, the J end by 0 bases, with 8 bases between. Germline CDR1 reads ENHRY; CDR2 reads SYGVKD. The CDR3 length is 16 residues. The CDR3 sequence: CAISESAETNTGELFF. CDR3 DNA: TGTGCCATCAGTGAGTCTGCAGAAACGAACACCGGGGAGCTGTTTTTT.

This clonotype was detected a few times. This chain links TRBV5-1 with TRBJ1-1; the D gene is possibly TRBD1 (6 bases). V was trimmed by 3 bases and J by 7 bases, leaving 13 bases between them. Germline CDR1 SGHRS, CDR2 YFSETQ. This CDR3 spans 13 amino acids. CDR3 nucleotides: TGCGCCAGCAGCTCGGGACAAGGGGATGAAGCTTTCTTT. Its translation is CASSSGQGDEAFF.

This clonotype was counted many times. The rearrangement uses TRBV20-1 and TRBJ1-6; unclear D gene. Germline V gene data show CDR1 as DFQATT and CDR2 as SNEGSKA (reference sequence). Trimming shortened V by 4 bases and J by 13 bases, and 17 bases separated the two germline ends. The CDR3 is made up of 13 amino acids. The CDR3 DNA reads TGCAGTGCTATGCATCCGACGGAGCGCCCCCTCCACTTT. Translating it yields CSAMHPTERPLHF.

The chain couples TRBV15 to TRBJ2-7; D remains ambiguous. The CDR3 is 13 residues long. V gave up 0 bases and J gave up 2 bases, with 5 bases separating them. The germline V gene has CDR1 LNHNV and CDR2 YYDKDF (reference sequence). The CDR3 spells CATSRDPTYEQYF. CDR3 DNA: TGTGCCACCAGCAGAGATCCGACCTACGAGCAGTACTTC.

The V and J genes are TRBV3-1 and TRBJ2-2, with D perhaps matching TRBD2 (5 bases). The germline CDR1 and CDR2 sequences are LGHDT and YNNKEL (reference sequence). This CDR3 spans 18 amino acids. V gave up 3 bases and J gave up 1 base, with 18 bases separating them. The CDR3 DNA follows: TGTGCCAGCAGCCAGCCCCAATGGGTAGCGCTGAACACCGGGGAGCTGTTTTTT. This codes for CASSQPQWVALNTGELFF.

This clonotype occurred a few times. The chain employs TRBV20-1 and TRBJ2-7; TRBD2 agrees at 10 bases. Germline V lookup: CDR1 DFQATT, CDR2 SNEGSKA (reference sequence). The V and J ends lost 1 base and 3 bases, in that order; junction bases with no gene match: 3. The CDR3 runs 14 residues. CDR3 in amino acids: CSARAGTSVYEQYF. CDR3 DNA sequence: TGCAGTGCTAGAGCGGGGACTAGCGTCTACGAGCAGTACTTC.

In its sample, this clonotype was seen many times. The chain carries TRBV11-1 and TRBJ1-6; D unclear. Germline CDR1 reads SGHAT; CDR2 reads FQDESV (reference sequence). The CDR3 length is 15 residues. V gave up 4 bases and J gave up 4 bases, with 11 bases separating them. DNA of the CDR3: TGTGCCAGCAGCTCAGGATCCGGATATAATTCACCCCTCCACTTT. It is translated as CASSSGSGYNSPLHF.

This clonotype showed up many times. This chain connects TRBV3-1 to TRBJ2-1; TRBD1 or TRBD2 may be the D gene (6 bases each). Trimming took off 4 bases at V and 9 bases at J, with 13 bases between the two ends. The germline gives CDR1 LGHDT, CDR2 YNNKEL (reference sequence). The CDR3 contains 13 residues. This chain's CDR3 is CASSLLEGGEQFF. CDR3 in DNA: TGTGCCAGCAGCCTACTCGAGGGGGGTGAGCAGTTCTTC.

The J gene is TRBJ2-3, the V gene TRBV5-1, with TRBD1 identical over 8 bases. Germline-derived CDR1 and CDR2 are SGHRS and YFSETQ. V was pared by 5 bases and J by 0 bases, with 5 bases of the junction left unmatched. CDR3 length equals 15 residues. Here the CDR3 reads CASRWTGSSTDTQYF. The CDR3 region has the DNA TGCGCCAGCAGATGGACAGGGAGTAGCACAGATACGCAGTATTTT.

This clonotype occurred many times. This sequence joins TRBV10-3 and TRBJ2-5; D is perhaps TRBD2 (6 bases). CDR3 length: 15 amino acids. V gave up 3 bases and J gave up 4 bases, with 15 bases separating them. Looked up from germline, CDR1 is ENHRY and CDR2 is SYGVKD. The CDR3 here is CAISDRIGGGETQYF. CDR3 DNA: TGTGCCATCAGTGATAGGATCGGGGGAGGAGAGACCCAGTACTTC.

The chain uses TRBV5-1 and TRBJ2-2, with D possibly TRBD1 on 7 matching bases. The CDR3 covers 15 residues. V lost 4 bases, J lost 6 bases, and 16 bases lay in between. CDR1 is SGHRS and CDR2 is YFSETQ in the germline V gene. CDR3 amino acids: CASSRRDSSSGELFF. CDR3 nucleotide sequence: TGCGCCAGCAGCCGGCGGGACAGTTCCTCCGGGGAGCTGTTTTTT.

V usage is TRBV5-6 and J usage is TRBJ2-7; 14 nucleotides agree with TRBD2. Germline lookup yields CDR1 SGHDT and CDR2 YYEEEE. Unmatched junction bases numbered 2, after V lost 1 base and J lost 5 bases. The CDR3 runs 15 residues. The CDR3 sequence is CASSLKGLAGDEQYF. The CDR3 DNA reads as TGTGCCAGCAGCTTGAAGGGACTAGCGGGAGACGAGCAGTACTTC.

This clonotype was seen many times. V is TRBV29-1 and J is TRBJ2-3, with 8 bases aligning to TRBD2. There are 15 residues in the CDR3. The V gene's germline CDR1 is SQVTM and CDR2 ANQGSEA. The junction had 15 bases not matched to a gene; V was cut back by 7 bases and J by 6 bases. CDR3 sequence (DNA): TGCAGCGCTGACGGGGCGGGGGGCCCATGGGATACGCAGTATTTT. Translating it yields CSADGAGGPWDTQYF.

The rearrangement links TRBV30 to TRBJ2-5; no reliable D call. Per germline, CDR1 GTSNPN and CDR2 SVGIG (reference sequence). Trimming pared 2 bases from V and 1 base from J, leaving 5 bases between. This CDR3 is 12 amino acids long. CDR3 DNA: TGTGCCTGGAGTTCAACCCAAGAGACCCAGTACTTC. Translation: CAWSSTQETQYF. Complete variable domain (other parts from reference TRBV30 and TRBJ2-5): SQTIHQWPATLVQPVGSPLSLECTVEGTSNPNLYWYRQAAGRGLQLLFYSVGIGQISSEVPQNLSASRPQDRQFILSSKKLLLSDSGFYLCAWSSTQETQYFGPGTRLLVL.

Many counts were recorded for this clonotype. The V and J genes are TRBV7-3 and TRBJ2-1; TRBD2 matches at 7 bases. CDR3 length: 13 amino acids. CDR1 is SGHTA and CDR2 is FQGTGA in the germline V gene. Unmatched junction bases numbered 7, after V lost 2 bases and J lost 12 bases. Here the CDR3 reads CASSLGPGGGQFF. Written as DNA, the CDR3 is TGTGCCAGCAGCTTAGGCCCTGGGGGGGGGCAGTTCTTC.

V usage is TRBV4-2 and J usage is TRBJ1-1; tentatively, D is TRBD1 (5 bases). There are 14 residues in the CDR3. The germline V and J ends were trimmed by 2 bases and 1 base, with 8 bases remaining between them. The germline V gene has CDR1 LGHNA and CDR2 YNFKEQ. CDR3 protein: CASSQWDGNTEAFF. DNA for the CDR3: TGTGCCAGCAGCCAATGGGACGGGAACACTGAAGCTTTCTTT.